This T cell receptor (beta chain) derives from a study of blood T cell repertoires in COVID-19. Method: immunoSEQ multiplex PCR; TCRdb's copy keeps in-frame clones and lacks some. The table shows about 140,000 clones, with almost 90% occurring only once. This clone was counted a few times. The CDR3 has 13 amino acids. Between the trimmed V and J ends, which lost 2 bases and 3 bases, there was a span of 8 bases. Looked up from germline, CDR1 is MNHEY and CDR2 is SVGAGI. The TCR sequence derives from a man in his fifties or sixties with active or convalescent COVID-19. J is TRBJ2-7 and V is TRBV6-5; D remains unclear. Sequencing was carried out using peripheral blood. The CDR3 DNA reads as TGTGCCAGCAGTTACAAGCCCAACTACGAGCAGTACTTC. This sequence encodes CASSYKPNYEQYF.